A single sample gave rise to the 10 T cell receptor beta chains below, sequenced in a study of cytomegalovirus exposure and HLA in healthy donors. The PCR used 60 Vbeta and 13 Jbeta primers. Measured with immunoSEQ multiplex PCR; TCRdb has only the in-frame clones, and not every one. Found here are around 190,000 clones, around 73% of them singletons; the top ten hold just under 3%. Sequencing used PBMCs. Every receptor here comes from a woman aged 25 to 45 in good health and CMV-seronegative.

The gene calls are TRBV4-1 and TRBJ2-1; 9 bases map to TRBD2. CDR1 is MGHRA and CDR2 is YSYEKL in the germline V gene. CDR3 length: 17 residues. The junction had 12 bases not matched to a gene; V was cut back by 4 bases and J by 5 bases. The CDR3 is CASSLRNPGLANNEQFF. CDR3 sequence (DNA): TGCGCCAGCAGCCTCCGAAATCCGGGACTAGCCAACAATGAGCAGTTCTTC.

The gene calls are TRBV28 and TRBJ2-1; TRBD1 agrees at 7 bases. The CDR3 sequence is 19 residues long. V lost 4 bases to trimming and J lost 0 bases; unmatched junction nucleotides: 15. Germline V CDR1 and CDR2: MDHEN, SYDVKM. DNA of the CDR3: TGTGCCAGCAGTTATCACCGGGACAGCACTTCTGGCTCCTACAATGAGCAGTTCTTC. Translating gives CASSYHRDSTSGSYNEQFF.

In its sample, this clone was seen a few times. The J gene is TRBJ1-2, the V gene TRBV7-2; possible D gene TRBD1, 5 bases. V was clipped by 5 bases and J by 2 bases, with 12 bases between them. CDR3 size: 14 residues. Germline CDR1 reads SGHTA; CDR2 reads FQGNSA. The CDR3 DNA is TGTGCCAGCAGCGGAAAAGGGGTAAACTATGGCTACACCTTC. Translating it yields CASSGKGVNYGYTF.

This chain links TRBV15 with TRBJ1-5; D unresolved. Germline V gives CDR1 LNHNV, CDR2 YYDKDF (reference sequence). Trimming pared 6 bases from V and 11 bases from J, leaving 20 bases between. CDR3 size: 14 residues. CDR3 DNA: TGTGCCACCAGTTTCGGCAGCCCCTATAGCACCCAGCATTTT. This gives the protein CATSFGSPYSTQHF.

The rearrangement uses TRBV18 and TRBJ1-3; tentative D call: TRBD1 (5 bases). The CDR3 totals 19 residues. The germline V gene has CDR1 KGHSH and CDR2 LQKENI. The germline V and J ends were trimmed by 0 bases and 0 bases, with 18 bases remaining between them. The CDR3 bases are TGTGCCAGCTCACCACCGTTCGGGCAGGGCCGTTTCTCTGGAAACACCATATATTTT. Residues: CASSPPFGQGRFSGNTIYF. Combining the CDR3 with reference TRBV18 and TRBJ1-3 gives the whole variable domain NAGVMQNPRHLVRRRGQEARLRCSPMKGHSHVYWYRQLPEEGLKFMVYLQKENIIDESGMPKERFSAEFPKEGPSILRIQQVVRGDSAAYFCASSPPFGQGRFSGNTIYFGEGSWLTVV.

The sample holds a few counts of this clone. V is TRBV27 and J is TRBJ2-5, with 7 bases aligning to TRBD1. The length of the CDR3 is 13 residues. V shed 3 bases, J shed 7 bases, and the junction held 5 bases outside the gene matches. The germline V gene encodes CDR1 MNHEY and CDR2 SMNVEV (reference sequence). The CDR3 nucleotides are TGTGCCAGCAGTTTCGGGACAGTGGGGACCCAGTACTTC. Its translation: CASSFGTVGTQYF.

The V call is TRBV7-2, the J call TRBJ1-2, with a tentative D call TRBD1 (5 bases). Germline loops: CDR1 SGHTA, CDR2 FQGNSA. This CDR3 region has 15 residues. The V gene lost 1 base and the J gene lost 4 bases, with 13 bases spanning the gap. The CDR3 loop is CASSLDGGRIYGYTF. CDR3 in DNA: TGTGCCAGCAGCTTAGATGGGGGGAGGATCTATGGCTACACCTTC.

The J gene is TRBJ2-1, the V gene TRBV5-6; TRBD2 might be the D (6 bases). Germline V gene data show CDR1 as SGHDT and CDR2 as YYEEEE. V was trimmed by 1 base and J by 4 bases, leaving 15 bases between them. The CDR3 has 16 residues. This chain's CDR3 is CASSLFGGAYYNEQFF. CDR3 coding DNA: TGTGCCAGCAGCTTGTTCGGCGGGGCCTATTACAATGAGCAGTTCTTC.

The V gene is TRBV10-3, the J gene TRBJ2-7, with 8 positions matching TRBD2. The CDR3 consists of 16 residues. Trimming removed 0 bases from V and 2 bases from J; junction bases left unmatched: 6. Germline-derived CDR1 and CDR2 are ENHRY and SYGVKD. CDR3 bases: TGTGCCATCAGTGAGTCCCAGCGGGAGCCCCCCTACGAGCAGTACTTC. The encoded protein is CAISESQREPPYEQYF.

CDR3 in amino acids: CAWVDRAYGYTF. The DNA for the CDR3 is TGTGCCTGGGTGGACAGGGCCTATGGCTACACCTTC. The rearrangement uses TRBV30 and TRBJ1-2, with TRBD1 matching over 8 bases. The CDR3 loop spans 12 amino acids. J gave up 4 bases and V 5 bases, and 3 bases lay outside the gene matches. Germline V lookup: CDR1 GTSNPN, CDR2 SVGIG (reference sequence).